The 32 T cell receptor beta chains below were found in one sample sequenced in a study of blood T cells in healthy people across ages. The second PCR ran about 6 to 12 cycles with a sample-barcoded 5' primer and J-beta primers. MiXCR, run by TCRdb on the 5' RACE reads, gives a single entry per CDR3 protein. The top ten clones hold around 3.6% of a sample with roughly 800,000 distinct CDR3 sequences, roughly 25% of them seen once. This sample also belongs to another study, concerning T cells of mothers and their children.

What was sequenced was blood. The receptors derive from a boy aged 5 to 17 in good health.

The chain links TRBV5-1 to TRBJ2-5, with 8 bases identical to TRBD2. The germline V gene encodes CDR1 SGHRS and CDR2 YFSETQ. V gave up 0 bases and J gave up 1 base; unmatched junction bases: 5. This CDR3 spans 16 amino acids. DNA for the CDR3: TGCGCCAGCAGCTTGGAGCGGGGGCGCATCCAAGAGACCCAGTACTTC. The encoded protein is CASSLERGRIQETQYF.

This clonotype was found a few times. The chain has TRBV24-1 and TRBJ2-1, with 9 nucleotides matching TRBD2. V lost 3 bases and J lost 8; bases outside the gene matches: 4. This CDR3 spans 14 amino acids. CDR1 and CDR2 (germline): KGHDR, SFDVKD. The CDR3 protein is CATSDVGTSYEQFF. CDR3 in DNA: TGTGCCACCAGTGATGTCGGGACTAGCTATGAGCAGTTCTTC.

This clonotype has only a few counts. The V call is TRBV4-2, the J call TRBJ2-7, with 10 bases matching TRBD2. This CDR3 contains 17 residues. CDR1 LGHNA and CDR2 YNFKEQ come from the germline V gene. V lost 0 bases and J lost 4; bases outside the gene matches: 9. CDR3 residues: CASSQEYSGLAAYEQYF. CDR3 in DNA: TGTGCCAGCAGCCAAGAGTATTCTGGACTAGCGGCATACGAGCAGTACTTC.

J is TRBJ1-4 and V is TRBV11-2; the match to TRBD1 covers 10 bases. Germline values: CDR1 SGHAT, CDR2 FQNNGV. This CDR3 comprises 15 residues. Trimming removed 5 bases from V and 8 bases from J; junction bases left unmatched: 8. CDR3 sequence reads: CASSRGQGIEEKLFF. CDR3 DNA sequence: TGTGCCAGCAGCCGGGGACAGGGGATTGAGGAAAAACTGTTTTTT.

The chain joins TRBV6-6 to TRBJ1-1; TRBD1 matches 10 bases. Unmatched junction bases numbered 7, after V lost 6 bases and J lost 0 bases. Germline assignment: CDR1 MNHNY and CDR2 SVGAGI (reference sequence). The CDR3 has 16 amino acids. The CDR3 region is CASSPPGQGMNTEAFF. The CDR3 DNA sequence: TGTGCCAGCAGCCCACCGGGACAGGGGATGAACACTGAAGCTTTCTTT.

This clonotype occurred a few times. The chain joins TRBV5-5 to TRBJ2-1; D is perhaps TRBD1 (5 bases). CDR1 and CDR2 (germline): SGHKS, YYEKEE (reference sequence). Trimming removed 4 bases at V and 4 bases at J, with 9 bases between. The CDR3 spans 13 residues. CDR3 nucleotide sequence: TGTGCCAGCAGCACGCAGGGTTACAATGAGCAGTTCTTC. Translating it yields CASSTQGYNEQFF.

This clonotype was seen many times. This sequence joins TRBV5-1 and TRBJ2-5, with D perhaps being TRBD1 or TRBD2 (5 bases each). Germline V gives CDR1 SGHRS, CDR2 YFSETQ. The CDR3 contains 17 residues. V lost 0 bases and J lost 2, with 17 bases in between. CDR3 DNA sequence: TGCGCCAGCAGCTTGGGGGGCGTGGGGGTACGGCAAGAGACCCAGTACTTC. It encodes CASSLGGVGVRQETQYF.

The gene calls are TRBV28 and TRBJ2-5, with TRBD2 matching over 8 bases. The J call may be incorrect, as the DNA end agrees better with TRBJ2-1. The CDR3 spans 15 residues. Per germline, CDR1 MDHEN and CDR2 SYDVKM. The CDR3 reads CASIKAGAAWNEQFF. The DNA of the CDR3 is TGTGCCAGCATCAAAGCGGGAGCGGCGTGGAATGAGCAGTTCTTC.

This clonotype was counted many times. V is TRBV5-1 and J is TRBJ2-5; D call uncertain. Germline V CDR1 and CDR2: SGHRS, YFSETQ. The CDR3 is made up of 14 amino acids. Between the trimmed V and J ends, which lost 0 bases and 0 bases, there was a span of 6 bases. This CDR3 reads CASSLGLNQETQYF. The CDR3 nucleotides read TGCGCCAGCAGCTTGGGACTGAACCAAGAGACCCAGTACTTC.

The gene calls are TRBV4-1 and TRBJ2-5; a weak D match, TRBD1 (5 bases). The CDR3 loop spans 13 amino acids. V lost 6 bases, J lost 5 bases, and 13 bases lay in between. Germline lookup yields CDR1 MGHRA and CDR2 YSYEKL. The CDR3 nucleotides are TGCGCCAGCAGAGATAGGACATCCGAGACCCAGTACTTC. It codes for CASRDRTSETQYF.

This clonotype has at least ten counts. V and J are TRBV12-3 or TRBV12-4 and TRBJ1-1, with D perhaps matching TRBD1 (5 bases). This CDR3 has 12 residues. Trimming removed 1 base from V and 8 bases from J, with 8 bases in between. The CDR3 DNA reads TGTGCCAGCAGTTTAGTCGGGGGGGAAGCTTTCTTT. The encoded protein is CASSLVGGEAFF.

V and J are TRBV7-2 and TRBJ2-1, with D maybe TRBD2 (5 bases). The DNA end lines up better with TRBJ2-5; the J call may be wrong. From germline, CDR1 is SGHTA and CDR2 FQGNSA. This CDR3 spans 15 amino acids. The CDR3 spells CASSLVSGKQETQYF. In DNA form, the CDR3 reads TGTGCCAGCAGCTTAGTTTCGGGAAAACAAGAGACCCAGTACTTC.

The chain carries TRBV20-1 and TRBJ2-3; 7 nucleotides match TRBD1. From germline, CDR1 is DFQATT and CDR2 SNEGSKA (reference sequence). The CDR3 is 15 amino acids. The V and J ends lost 0 bases and 2 bases, in that order; junction bases with no gene match: 5. The CDR3 region is CSARELRGSTDTQYF. The DNA for the CDR3 is TGCAGTGCTAGAGAACTCAGGGGGTCCACAGATACGCAGTATTTT.

V is TRBV12-3 or TRBV12-4 and J is TRBJ2-3; perhaps TRBD2 as D (5 bases). V lost 5 bases to trimming and J lost 2 bases, with 17 bases between them. This CDR3 has 16 amino acids. Written as DNA, the CDR3 is TGTGCCAGCAGTCTCCGGTTTAGCGTTGCCACAGATACGCAGTATTTT. It translates to CASSLRFSVATDTQYF.

The CDR3 nucleotides read TGCAGCGTTATTGACAGGAGCACAGATACGCAGTATTTT. Amino acids: CSVIDRSTDTQYF. The V call is TRBV29-1, the J call TRBJ2-3; perhaps TRBD1 as D (6 bases). V dropped 5 bases and J dropped 0 bases, with 9 bases sitting between them. The CDR3 totals 13 residues. Germline V gene lookup returns CDR1 SQVTM and CDR2 ANQGSEA.

The genes are TRBV7-8 and TRBJ2-7; TRBD2 matches at 8 bases. The CDR3 spans 16 residues. CDR1 is SGHVS and CDR2 is FQNEAQ in the germline V gene. V lost 1 base to trimming and J lost 0 bases; unmatched junction nucleotides: 5. This CDR3 is CASSLEASGPSYEQYF. The CDR3 DNA follows: TGTGCCAGCAGCTTAGAGGCTAGCGGGCCCTCCTACGAGCAGTACTTC.

About this clonotype itself: At one of its ends the junction is not consistent with the germline gene, which may arise from a read error. The DNA of the CDR3 is TGTGCCAGCAGCATGTCTGGGGCCAACGTCCCGACTTTC. Protein sequence: CASSMSGANVPTF. The chain joins TRBV12-3 or TRBV12-4 to TRBJ2-6; D perhaps matches TRBD1 (5 bases). The CDR3 is 13 residues long.

This clonotype has more than one count but fewer than ten. This chain connects TRBV5-1 to TRBJ2-5; D could derive from TRBD1 or TRBD2 (5 bases each). The V end was cut by 1 base, the J end by 5 bases, with 21 bases between. Germline V gene data show CDR1 as SGHRS and CDR2 as YFSETQ. The CDR3 covers 17 residues. The CDR3 region has the DNA TGCGCCAGCAGCTTGCCACGCAGAGGGGAAGAGATGGAGACCCAGTACTTC. Amino acids: CASSLPRRGEEMETQYF.

This clonotype showed up just a few times. The chain has TRBV6-1 and TRBJ1-1; D perhaps matches TRBD1 (6 bases). The CDR3 has 12 amino acids. Germline V lookup: CDR1 MNHNS, CDR2 SASEGT. The V and J ends lost 6 bases and 5 bases respectively, with 10 bases between them. The CDR3 nucleotides read TGTGCCAGCAGCATCAGGGGAACTGAAGCTTTCTTT. It specifies CASSIRGTEAFF.

This clonotype was counted only a few times. The J gene is TRBJ1-3, the V gene TRBV7-9, with no clear D. V lost 0 bases and J lost 2, with 5 bases in between. This CDR3 is built from 14 residues. CDR1 and CDR2 (germline): SEHNR, FQNEAQ (reference sequence). CDR3 loop: CASSLAAAGNTIYF. Here the CDR3 DNA reads TGTGCCAGCAGCTTAGCGGCGGCTGGAAACACCATATATTTT.

A few counts support this clonotype. The V call is TRBV9, the J call TRBJ2-3, with unresolved D. The V end lost 2 bases, the J end lost 4 bases, and 11 bases lay between the germline ends. The CDR3 loop spans 14 amino acids. CDR1 is SGDLS, CDR2 YYNGEE, per germline. The CDR3 DNA reads as TGTGCCAGCAGCGTTTCCTGGGTCCCAGATACGCAGTATTTT. Translating gives CASSVSWVPDTQYF.

This clonotype was seen only a few times. The J gene is TRBJ2-5, the V gene TRBV29-1; D uncertain. The CDR3 has 11 amino acids. V lost 6 bases, J lost 4 bases, and 9 bases lay in between. The germline V gene encodes CDR1 SQVTM and CDR2 ANQGSEA. The CDR3 protein is CSVGHPETQYF. CDR3 sequence (DNA): TGCAGCGTCGGCCACCCAGAGACCCAGTACTTC.

This clonotype was detected a few times. The chain employs TRBV4-1 and TRBJ1-1; 9 positions match TRBD1. Germline V gene data show CDR1 as MGHRA and CDR2 as YSYEKL. This CDR3 is 17 amino acids long. V lost 0 bases to trimming and J lost 7 bases; unmatched junction nucleotides: 12. In DNA form, the CDR3 reads TGCGCCAGCAGCCAAGATAGGAGGACAGGGGAGGGGGTTGAAGCTTTCTTT. It translates to CASSQDRRTGEGVEAFF.

This sequence joins TRBV20-1 and TRBJ1-4; tentative D call: TRBD1 (5 bases). V was shortened by 7 bases and J by 8 bases, with 14 bases between the two germline ends. The CDR3 is made up of 12 amino acids. Germline loops: CDR1 DFQATT, CDR2 SNEGSKA (reference sequence). Here the CDR3 DNA reads TGCAGTGTTCGGAGGGGAGGAGAAAAACTGTTTTTT. It encodes CSVRRGGEKLFF.

The chain uses TRBV19 and TRBJ2-1, with 9 nucleotides matching TRBD1. CDR3 length equals 17 residues. The germline V gene encodes CDR1 LNHDA and CDR2 SQIVND (reference sequence). Germline trimming cut 1 base from V and 4 bases from J; bases unmatched to any gene: 8. This CDR3 reads CASSIGAGTGFYNEQFF. The DNA for the CDR3 is TGTGCCAGTAGTATAGGGGCCGGGACAGGGTTTTACAATGAGCAGTTCTTC.

The rearrangement joins TRBV27 to TRBJ2-3, with D perhaps matching TRBD2 (5 bases). The CDR3 length is 16 residues. Germline CDR1 is MNHEY and CDR2 is SMNVEV (reference sequence). The V and J ends lost 7 bases and 6 bases respectively, with 23 bases between them. CDR3 in DNA: TGTGCCAGCAACCTGGGGAGCGGCTCACCAATCGATACGCAGTATTTT. It is translated as CASNLGSGSPIDTQYF.

The chain is built from TRBV2 and TRBJ2-5; 7 bases line up with TRBD1. With V trimmed by 6 bases and J by 1 base, 8 bases remained unmatched. CDR3 length: 15 amino acids. The germline gives CDR1 SNHLY, CDR2 FYNNEI. The CDR3 DNA is TGTGCCAGCAGCGGCCGACAGGGATCCCAAGAGACCCAGTACTTC. Its protein product is CASSGRQGSQETQYF.

The genes are TRBV28 and TRBJ2-5; D gene unclear. Germline V gene data show CDR1 as MDHEN and CDR2 as SYDVKM. This CDR3 spans 13 amino acids. V was clipped by 4 bases and J by 0 bases, with 6 bases between them. CDR3 nucleotides: TGTGCCAGCAGTTATGGGTACCAAGAGACCCAGTACTTC. Residues: CASSYGYQETQYF.

This clonotype has only one observation. The chain has TRBV2 and TRBJ2-1; no firm D call. The closer fit of TRBJ2-7 to the DNA end suggests the J call may be wrong. In germline, CDR1 is SNHLY, CDR2 FYNNEI. The CDR3 has 14 residues. CDR3: CASSEGAMAYEQYF. CDR3 nucleotide sequence: TGTGCCAGCAGTGAAGGGGCCATGGCCTACGAGCAGTACTTC.

This clonotype has only a few counts. The chain has TRBV2 and TRBJ1-5; unclear D gene. The CDR3 has 12 amino acids. Germline CDR1 and CDR2: SNHLY and FYNNEI. V lost 6 bases and J 7 bases, leaving 10 bases between the germline ends. In DNA form, the CDR3 reads TGTGCCAGCAGACTGGGAGGCCAGCCCCAGCATTTT. Encoded protein: CASRLGGQPQHF. The full variable domain, with the rest looked up from reference TRBV2 and TRBJ1-5, is EPEVTQTPSHQVTQMGQEVILRCVPISNHLYFYWYRQILGQKVEFLVSFYNNEISEKSEIFDDQFSVERPDGSNFTLKIRSTKLEDSAMYFCASRLGGQPQHFGDGTRLSIL.

V usage is TRBV24-1 and J usage is TRBJ1-2; a possible D gene is TRBD1 (6 bases). V was cut by 3 bases and J by 3 bases, with 10 bases left in between. CDR3 length equals 14 residues. Germline CDR1 is KGHDR and CDR2 is SFDVKD. CDR3 bases: TGTGCCACCAGTGATCGACAGGCTTACTATGGCTACACCTTC. Protein sequence: CATSDRQAYYGYTF.

The V gene is TRBV6-2 or TRBV6-3, the J gene TRBJ2-1; maybe TRBD2 (6 bases). The CDR3 runs 14 residues. Germline CDR1 reads MNHEY; CDR2 reads SVGEGT. With 5 bases removed from V and 6 bases from J, the gap between germline ends came to 14 bases. The CDR3 loop is CASSAGTASNEQFF. CDR3 coding DNA: TGTGCCAGCAGTGCCGGGACTGCCAGCAATGAGCAGTTCTTC.